This TCR beta chain is from a study of radiotherapy plus CTLA-4 blockade in lung cancer. In the study overall: Objective responses emerged in about 20% of patients, and about 30% attained disease control. Notes on the study in general: There was expansion of tumor-derived TCR clones in blood after radiotherapy plus ipilimumab. The best prediction of response reportedly came from early blood T cell clone dynamics, with interferon-beta.

The CDR3 has 18 amino acids. Germline CDR1 is KGHSH and CDR2 is LQKENI. V lost 2 bases and J lost 2; bases outside the gene matches: 8. As for this clone: Its antigen remains unknown.

Treatment of patients with chemo-refractory metastatic non-small-cell lung cancer consisted of focal radiation plus CTLA-4 blockade with ipilimumab. Produced via immunoSEQ multiplex PCR; TCRdb's table is partial and in-frame only. The table shows tens of thousands of clones, with around 84% occurring only once. The sequence was collected from a human donor with non-small cell lung cancer that progressed on radiotherapy plus ipilimumab. The chain joins TRBV18 to TRBJ2-3; 12 bases fit TRBD2. The sequenced sample was peripheral blood, obtained from a patient treated with radiotherapy plus ipilimumab. The CDR3 nucleotides are TGTGCCAGCTCACCAATCCCGGGACTAGCGGGCGCCACAGATACGCAGTATTTT. Translating it yields CASSPIPGLAGATDTQYF.